Here is one T cell receptor (beta chain) with its context. Its specificity is not known. As for treatment: some 19 received Ad26.COV2.S at low or high dose, single or two shots; about 5 received placebo; per-sample allocation not given. Specimens were obtained on day 63 following the first vaccine or placebo injection. These data come from a study of Ad26.COV2.S vaccination and SARS-CoV-2 variants. Study in general: Among those in the COV1001 Ad26.COV2.S trial arm was the donor. Once, or twice with 56 days between doses, Ad26.COV2.S was given intramuscularly.

The V gene end was trimmed by 4 bases and the J gene end by 0 bases; junction bases not matched to a gene: 4. The CDR3 runs 15 residues. Germline V gene data show CDR1 as LGHNA and CDR2 as YSLEER. Whole-study findings and limits: Whether participants received vaccine or placebo, their non-spike TCR breadth was similar. The study found higher spike-specific TCR breadth in vaccine than placebo recipients.

Sequencing was performed with immunoSEQ multiplex PCR; in TCRdb, only in-frame clones are kept and a portion is missing. Among approximately 420,000 clones listed, approximately 88% were seen once. This specimen was peripheral blood, taken in a trial of Ad26.COV2.S vaccine versus placebo. V gene TRBV4-3 combines with J gene TRBJ1-1; 8 nucleotides line up with TRBD1. The clonotype was recovered from a person between 18 and 59 years old who received the Ad26.COV2.S COVID-19 vaccine or a placebo. This CDR3 reads CASSPGTGLNTEAFF. CDR3 nucleotide sequence: TGCGCCAGCAGCCCCGGGACAGGTCTGAACACTGAAGCTTTCTTT.